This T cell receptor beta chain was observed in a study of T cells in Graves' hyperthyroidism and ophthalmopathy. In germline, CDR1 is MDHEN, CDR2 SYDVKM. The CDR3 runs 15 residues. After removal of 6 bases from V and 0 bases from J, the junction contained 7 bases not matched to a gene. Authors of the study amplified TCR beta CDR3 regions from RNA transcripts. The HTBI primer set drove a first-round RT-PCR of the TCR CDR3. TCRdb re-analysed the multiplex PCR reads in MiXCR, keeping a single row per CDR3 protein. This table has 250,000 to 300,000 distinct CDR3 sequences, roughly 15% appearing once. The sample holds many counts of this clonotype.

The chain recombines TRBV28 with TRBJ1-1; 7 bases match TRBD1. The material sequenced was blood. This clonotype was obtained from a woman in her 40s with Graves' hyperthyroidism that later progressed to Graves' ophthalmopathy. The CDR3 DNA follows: TGTGCCAGCAGCCCAGGGGGGACAATGAACACTGAAGCTTTCTTT. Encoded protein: CASSPGGTMNTEAFF.